This T cell receptor (beta chain) derives from a study of T cells in Graves' hyperthyroidism and ophthalmopathy. This CDR3 contains 13 residues. The TCR beta CDR3 regions underwent amplification using RNA transcripts as the source. Primed by the HTBI set, a first-round RT-PCR was run on the TCR CDR3. MiXCR was run by TCRdb on the multiplex PCR reads, yielding one entry per CDR3 protein. Here the sample spans more than 500,000 distinct CDR3 sequences, 46% being singletons. Any patient presenting with uncontrolled infection, other autoimmune disease, pregnancy or lactation was left out. Diagnoses rested on clinical symptoms, serum thyroxine and TRAb, thyroid ultrasound and orbital computed tomography. Points from the study as a whole: Stable hyperthyroidism was told apart from ophthalmopathy by a model built on 13 V-J features. Blood also showed most of the thyroid clonotypes that were expanded above 0.001.

A word on this clonotype: Its target is unknown. The junction departs from the called germline gene at one end, perhaps through a read error.

The rearrangement joins TRBV12-3 or TRBV12-4 to TRBJ1-5; 7 nucleotides match TRBD1. The TCR sequence derives from an adult woman with Graves' disease, either hyperthyroidism or ophthalmopathy (not recorded which). The sequencing sample was made of peripheral blood or thyroid tissue (not recorded which). CDR3 in amino acids: CASTEGAHQPRHF. The CDR3 region has the DNA TGTGCCAGCACCGAGGGGGCACATCAGCCCCGGCATTTT.